This passage covers 26 T cell receptor beta chains from one sample sequenced in a study of CD8 T cells in ankylosing spondylitis. TCRdb re-analysed the 5' RACE reads in MiXCR, keeping a single row per CDR3 protein. This table holds some 120,000 distinct CDR3 sequences, roughly 15% found once. Material for sequencing was blood, either unsorted or a sorted T cell fraction (not recorded which). The source is a female donor with ankylosing spondylitis or in good health (not recorded which).

CDR3 in DNA: TGTGCCACCAGTGATCCTGGGACGTCGAACACCATATATTTT. This codes for CATSDPGTSNTIYF. This rearrangement joins TRBV24-1 to TRBJ1-3; D may be TRBD1 (5 bases). The CDR3 sequence is 14 residues long. Germline V CDR1 and CDR2: KGHDR, SFDVKD. With 3 bases removed from V and 7 bases from J, the gap between germline ends came to 12 bases.

This clonotype has at least ten counts. This chain links TRBV30 with TRBJ1-2, with D unclear. Germline V gene lookup returns CDR1 GTSNPN and CDR2 SVGIG (reference sequence). This CDR3 has 14 amino acids. V was shortened by 1 base and J by 3 bases, with 12 bases between the two germline ends. The CDR3 DNA follows: TGTGCCTGGAGTGGTTTGTGGGTCGACTATGGCTACACCTTC. It yields the protein CAWSGLWVDYGYTF.

This chain connects TRBV2 to TRBJ2-5; 10 bases line up with TRBD2. Unmatched junction bases numbered 5, after V lost 3 bases and J lost 4 bases. The CDR3 totals 15 residues. Germline V gives CDR1 SNHLY, CDR2 FYNNEI. The CDR3 DNA sequence: TGTGCCAGCAGTGACGGGCTAGCGGGAGCAGAGACCCAGTACTTC. It yields the protein CASSDGLAGAETQYF.

The gene calls are TRBV11-2 and TRBJ2-7; 8 bases line up with TRBD2. Trimming took 7 bases from V and 7 from J; bases not matched to a gene: 12. Per the germline V gene, CDR1 is SGHAT and CDR2 is FQNNGV. This CDR3 region has 14 residues. CDR3 nucleotides: TGTGCCAGCATCCCAACTAGCGGAGGCCTGGAGCAGTACTTC. Translating it yields CASIPTSGGLEQYF.

This clonotype has more than one count but fewer than ten. CDR3 sequence reads: CAISEAIGMNTEAFF. The CDR3 DNA reads TGTGCCATCAGTGAGGCGATTGGGATGAACACTGAAGCTTTCTTT. This sequence joins TRBV10-3 and TRBJ1-1; no definite D call. CDR1 and CDR2 (germline): ENHRY, SYGVKD. This CDR3 is 15 amino acids long. Trimming removed 2 bases at V and 0 bases at J, with 10 bases between.

This clonotype was found a few times. The V and J genes are TRBV19 and TRBJ2-1; D is uncertain. Per the germline V gene, CDR1 is LNHDA and CDR2 is SQIVND (reference sequence). Trimming removed 6 bases from V and 4 bases from J, with 4 bases in between. CDR3 length: 11 amino acids. The chain's CDR3 is CASRVYNEQFF. CDR3 sequence (DNA): TGTGCCAGTAGGGTTTACAATGAGCAGTTCTTC.

Turning to this clonotype: This could be a read error, since a much larger clone is one nucleotide away. The rearrangement links TRBV28 to TRBJ2-3; TRBD2 matches 11 bases. The CDR3 totals 15 residues. Germline CDR1 is MDHEN and CDR2 is SYDVKM. CDR3: CVSSSLAGGTDTQYF. The DNA for the CDR3 is TGTGTCAGCAGTTCACTAGCGGGGGGCACAGATACGCAGTATTTT.

This sequence joins TRBV21-1 and TRBJ2-3. TRBV21-1 is flagged as a pseudogene. The CDR3 extends over 14 amino acids. This chain's CDR3 is CASSTEPLTDTQYF. In DNA, the CDR3 is TGTGCCAGCAGCACGGAACCATTAACAGATACGCAGTATTTT.

The sample holds many counts of this clonotype. The CDR3 reads CASSASPQVEQYF. The CDR3 nucleotides are TGTGCCAGCAGCGCTAGTCCCCAGGTGGAGCAGTACTTC. The chain has TRBV2 and TRBJ2-7; D not certain. This CDR3 region has 13 residues. CDR1 is SNHLY and CDR2 is FYNNEI in the germline V gene. Trimming took off 6 bases at V and 7 bases at J, with 16 bases between the two ends.

A few counts support this clonotype. This chain joins TRBV19 and TRBJ1-3; no definite D call. The CDR3 runs to 14 residues. Germline V lookup: CDR1 LNHDA, CDR2 SQIVND (reference sequence). V was shortened by 9 bases and J by 0 bases, with 12 bases between the two germline ends. The CDR3 loop is CASRPDRSGNTIYF. DNA of the CDR3: TGTGCCAGCCGACCGGACCGCTCTGGAAACACCATATATTTT.

V and J are TRBV20-1 and TRBJ2-3; D unresolved. Germline CDR1 reads DFQATT; CDR2 reads SNEGSKA (reference sequence). The V gene lost 5 bases and the J gene lost 0 bases, with 9 bases spanning the gap. The CDR3 spans 13 residues. CDR3 protein: CSACGTSTDTQYF. Written as DNA, the CDR3 is TGCAGTGCTTGCGGAACTAGCACAGATACGCAGTATTTT.

V usage is TRBV12-3 or TRBV12-4 and J usage is TRBJ2-1; D possibly corresponds to TRBD1 (6 bases). V was pared by 2 bases and J by 6 bases, with 8 bases between. The CDR3 has 13 residues. Here the CDR3 DNA reads TGTGCCAGCAGTTTATGGACAGTCAATGAGCAGTTCTTC. It codes for CASSLWTVNEQFF.

The chain couples TRBV29-1 to TRBJ1-1, with D maybe TRBD1 (6 bases). The germline V gene encodes CDR1 SQVTM and CDR2 ANQGSEA. The CDR3 totals 12 residues. The germline V and J ends were trimmed by 7 bases and 8 bases, with 17 bases remaining between them. CDR3 sequence (DNA): TGCAGCGCCTGGAGGGGGGCAACAGAAGCTTTCTTT. Translated: CSAWRGATEAFF. The complete variable domain, with remaining parts taken from reference TRBV29-1 and TRBJ1-1, reads SAVISQKPSRDICQRGTSLTIQCQVDSQVTMMFWYRQQPGQSLTLIATANQGSEATYESGFVIDKFPISRPNLTFSTLTVSNMSPEDSSIYLCSAWRGATEAFFGQGTRLTVV.

In its sample, this clonotype was seen many times. CDR3 bases: TGCAGTGCTTTCACAGGGGGCTTGGCCTACAATGAGCAGTTCTTC. It translates to CSAFTGGLAYNEQFF. The genes are TRBV20-1 and TRBJ2-1; 9 bases map to TRBD1. Germline V gene lookup returns CDR1 DFQATT and CDR2 SNEGSKA (reference sequence). Trimming removed 5 bases from V and 2 bases from J; junction bases left unmatched: 7. The length of the CDR3 is 15 residues.

As concerns this clonotype: One base away lies a much larger clone, so this may be a sequencing read error. This chain links TRBV7-2 with TRBJ2-3, with 9 bases that match TRBD2. The CDR3 spans 16 residues. CDR1 is SGHTA, CDR2 FQGNSA, per germline. Trimming took 5 bases from V and 5 from J; bases not matched to a gene: 11. CDR3 sequence reads: CASSLMVAGVQDTQYF. As DNA, the CDR3 is TGTGCCAGCAGCCTGATGGTAGCGGGGGTTCAAGATACGCAGTATTTT.

The gene calls are TRBV5-1 and TRBJ2-7, with 8 bases identical to TRBD1. From germline, CDR1 is SGHRS and CDR2 YFSETQ. The V gene end was trimmed by 4 bases and the J gene end by 2 bases; junction bases not matched to a gene: 8. This CDR3 has 15 amino acids. The CDR3 reads CASSLEQGDPYEQYF. Here the CDR3 DNA reads TGCGCCAGCAGCCTGGAACAGGGGGATCCCTACGAGCAGTACTTC.

This clonotype was seen repeatedly, ten times or more. The genes are TRBV6-5 and TRBJ2-2; D is unresolved. V was cut by 2 bases and J by 2 bases, with 3 bases left in between. This CDR3 region has 13 residues. CDR1 MNHEY and CDR2 SVGAGI come from the germline V gene. The CDR3: CASSYHNTGELFF. CDR3 nucleotide sequence: TGTGCCAGCAGTTACCATAACACCGGGGAGCTGTTTTTT.

This clonotype turned up a few times. The CDR3 here is CATSRGTARLFF. The DNA for the CDR3 is TGTGCCACCAGCAGAGGAACGGCCCGACTGTTTTTT. This rearrangement joins TRBV15 to TRBJ1-4; D unresolved. In germline, CDR1 is LNHNV, CDR2 YYDKDF (reference sequence). The CDR3 has 12 residues. V was pared by 1 base and J by 13 bases, with 10 bases between.

This clonotype was seen once. At one of its ends the junction is not consistent with the germline gene, which may arise from a read error. The V gene is TRBV7-8, the J gene TRBJ2-1; TRBD2 matches 9 bases. From germline, CDR1 is SGHVS and CDR2 FQNEAQ. This CDR3 has 14 residues. CDR3 sequence reads: CASSSGSSYNDQFF. In DNA, the CDR3 is TGTGCCAGCAGTAGCGGGAGCTCCTACAATGACCAGTTCTTC.

This clonotype has a count of ten or more. V is TRBV28 and J is TRBJ2-7; D gene ambiguous. The CDR3 runs 13 residues. V lost 3 bases, J lost 8 bases, and 14 bases lay in between. Germline V lookup: CDR1 MDHEN, CDR2 SYDVKM. The CDR3 spells CASSFQFPTKQYF. CDR3 nucleotide sequence: TGTGCCAGCAGTTTTCAGTTTCCTACGAAGCAGTACTTC.

This clonotype was recorded at least ten times. V is TRBV5-1 and J is TRBJ2-1; 9 bases line up with TRBD1. Germline V CDR1 and CDR2: SGHRS, YFSETQ. V was clipped by 3 bases and J by 3 bases; unmatched bases: 1. The CDR3 length is 14 residues. The CDR3 DNA sequence: TGCGCCAGCAGCTCGACAGGGGGCTACAATGAGCAGTTCTTC. Its protein is CASSSTGGYNEQFF. Full variable domain (missing parts from reference TRBV5-1 and TRBJ2-1): KAGVTQTPRYLIKTRGQQVTLSCSPISGHRSVSWYQQTPGQGLQFLFEYFSETQRNKGNFPGRFSGRQFSNSRSEMNVSTLELGDSALYLCASSSTGGYNEQFFGPGTRLTVL.

The V gene is TRBV2, the J gene TRBJ2-2; D perhaps matches TRBD2 (5 bases). The CDR3 runs to 14 residues. V shed 6 bases and J shed 7 bases, with 15 bases lying between them. The germline V gene encodes CDR1 SNHLY and CDR2 FYNNEI. CDR3 sequence (DNA): TGTGCCAGCAGAGACACACCGGGGAACGGGGAGCTGTTTTTT. Protein product: CASRDTPGNGELFF. The full variable domain, rest sourced from reference TRBV2 and TRBJ2-2, is EPEVTQTPSHQVTQMGQEVILRCVPISNHLYFYWYRQILGQKVEFLVSFYNNEISEKSEIFDDQFSVERPDGSNFTLKIRSTKLEDSAMYFCASRDTPGNGELFFGEGSRLTVL.

The V and J genes are TRBV7-9 and TRBJ1-1; TRBD1 matches at 7 bases. CDR1 is SEHNR, CDR2 FQNEAQ, per germline (reference sequence). J gave up 8 bases and V 3 bases, and 18 bases lay outside the gene matches. CDR3 size: 17 residues. This CDR3 is CASSFRRGQGGSWEAFF. Here the CDR3 DNA reads TGTGCCAGCAGCTTTCGGAGGGGGCAAGGGGGCTCTTGGGAAGCTTTCTTT. Drawing the rest from reference TRBV7-9 and TRBJ1-1, the complete variable domain is DTGVSQNPRHKITKRGQNVTFRCDPISEHNRLYWYRQTLGQGPEFLTYFQNEAQLEKSRLLSDRFSAERPKGSFSTLEIQRTEQGDSAMYLCASSFRRGQGGSWEAFFGQGTRLTVV.

The chain carries TRBV18 and TRBJ2-7; 7 nucleotides match TRBD2. The J segment lost 4 bases and the V segment lost 6 bases, leaving 9 bases of the junction unmatched. Germline V gives CDR1 KGHSH, CDR2 LQKENI. This CDR3 contains 14 residues. The CDR3 DNA sequence: TGTGCCAGCTCGCCAAGCGGGATTGGGTACGAGCAGTACTTC. It yields the protein CASSPSGIGYEQYF.

Many counts were recorded for this clonotype. The chain combines TRBV5-1 with TRBJ2-5; no clear D gene. The germline V gene has CDR1 SGHRS and CDR2 YFSETQ. The CDR3 sequence is 13 residues long. Trimming pared 5 bases from V and 1 base from J, leaving 9 bases between. Written as DNA, the CDR3 is TGCGCCAGCAGTGACATTGCCCAAGAGACCCAGTACTTC. This sequence encodes CASSDIAQETQYF. Combining the CDR3 with reference TRBV5-1 and TRBJ2-5 gives the whole variable domain KAGVTQTPRYLIKTRGQQVTLSCSPISGHRSVSWYQQTPGQGLQFLFEYFSETQRNKGNFPGRFSGRQFSNSRSEMNVSTLELGDSALYLCASSDIAQETQYFGPGTRLLVL.

The chain employs TRBV9 and TRBJ1-1, with D tentatively TRBD1 (6 bases). This CDR3 is built from 16 residues. Germline CDR1 reads SGDLS; CDR2 reads YYNGEE. V lost 0 bases and J lost 6, with 18 bases in between. CDR3 sequence (DNA): TGTGCCAGCAGCGTAGGGGGGCAGGGTCTAGGGGCTGAAGCTTTCTTT. This translates into CASSVGGQGLGAEAFF.